These T cell receptor beta chains were read from a single sample in a study of T-cell reconstitution after alpha-beta-depleted transplantation in children. TCRdb fed the PCR reads into MiXCR, producing one record per CDR3 protein. The table includes 440,000 or so distinct CDR3 sequences, over 40% detected once. The material was PBMCs, obtained before TCRalphabeta/CD19-depleted stem cell transplant. The receptors come from a girl under 10 years old with aplastic anemia, due to receive a stem cell transplant. Each CDR3 is given with its conserved first and last residue. Each record gives: J gene, D gene, V gene, clone size, CDR3 protein, CDR3 DNA. The D gene is left open where the match is weak. Not all rows give a size; the values are once, few, many and, for expanded clones, a class.

TRBJ2-7,TRBD2,TRBV7-6,.,CASSPLAGPGDEQYF,TGTGCCAGCAGCCCATTAGCGGGACCCGGGGACGAGCAGTACTTC
TRBJ1-1,.,TRBV5-1,few,CASSLQGSHTEAFF,TGCGCCAGCTCCCTACAAGGGTCCCACACTGAAGCTTTCTTT
TRBJ1-1,.,TRBV20-1,.,CSARQSTEAFF,TGCAGTGCTAGACAGTCCACTGAAGCTTTCTTT
TRBJ1-1,TRBD1,TRBV7-9,.,CASSFNRGYTEAFF,TGTGCCAGCAGCTTCAACAGGGGCTACACTGAAGCTTTCTTT
TRBJ1-6,TRBD1,TRBV12-3/TRBV12-4,few,CASSPGQGSRPSNSPLHF,TGTGCCAGCAGTCCCGGACAGGGGAGCAGACCTAGCAATTCACCCCTCCACTTT
TRBJ2-1,.,TRBV7-9,.,CASILRPASYNEQFF,TGTGCCAGCATCTTAAGACCGGCAAGCTACAATGAGCAGTTCTTC
TRBJ2-5,.,TRBV7-6,.,CASSPDWGWETQYF,TGTGCCAGCAGCCCGGACTGGGGTTGGGAGACCCAGTACTTC
TRBJ2-5,TRBD1,TRBV7-7,.,CASSKDRAQETQYF,TGTGCCAGCAGCAAGGACAGGGCTCAAGAGACCCAGTACTTC
TRBJ2-7,TRBD2,TRBV28,.,CASSFGLAGFYEQYF,TGTGCCAGCAGTTTCGGACTAGCGGGGTTCTACGAGCAGTACTTC
TRBJ2-6,.,TRBV4-3,.,CASSQAGPRGSFSGANVLTF,TGCGCCAGCAGCCAAGCGGGTCCCAGGGGTTCCTTTAGTGGGGCCAACGTCCTGACTTTC
TRBJ1-5,.,TRBV20-1,.,CSARARNQPQHF,TGCAGTGCTAGGGCGCGGAATCAGCCCCAGCATTTT
TRBJ2-5,.,TRBV24-1,few,CATSGPGHWYQETQYF,TGTGCCACCAGTGGACCGGGACACTGGTACCAAGAGACCCAGTACTTC
TRBJ2-1,.,TRBV20-1,.,CSARRRSQDYNEQFF,TGCAGTGCTCGCCGGCGGAGCCAGGACTACAATGAGCAGTTCTTC
TRBJ2-5,.,TRBV20-1,.,CSASIYSRVQETQYF,TGCAGTGCTAGTATTTACTCCCGGGTTCAAGAGACCCAGTACTTC
TRBJ1-1,.,TRBV18,.,CASSPSDPGPSTEAFF,TGTGCCAGCTCACCATCCGACCCGGGGCCGAGCACTGAAGCTTTCTTT
TRBJ2-1,.,TRBV7-3,few,CASSLTFWASGSGPNEQFF,TGTGCCAGCAGCTTAACGTTTTGGGCGAGCGGGTCTGGCCCCAATGAGCAGTTCTTC
TRBJ2-7,TRBD1,TRBV7-6,many,CASSLGQGRGEQYF,TGTGCCAGCAGCCTAGGACAGGGAAGGGGCGAGCAGTACTTC
TRBJ2-1,TRBD2,TRBV15,.,CATSRERGNEQFF,TGTGCCACCAGCAGGGAGCGGGGCAATGAGCAGTTCTTC
TRBJ1-1,.,TRBV27,.,CASSLTRGTEAFF,TGTGCCAGCAGCCTTACTAGGGGCACTGAAGCTTTCTTT
TRBJ2-3,.,TRBV11-1,.,CASSPLRSTDTQYF,TGTGCCAGCAGCCCCCTGAGGAGCACAGATACGCAGTATTTT
TRBJ2-1,.,TRBV20-1,few,CSANRGSMSVGYNEQFF,TGCAGTGCTAATCGGGGGTCTATGAGTGTCGGCTACAATGAGCAGTTCTTC
TRBJ1-4,TRBD1,TRBV15,few,CATSKDRADEKLFF,TGTGCCACCAGCAAAGACAGGGCGGATGAAAAACTGTTTTTT
TRBJ2-7,TRBD1,TRBV5-1,.,CASSLIPGQGTYEQYF,TGCGCCAGCAGCTTAATTCCGGGACAGGGTACCTACGAGCAGTACTTC
TRBJ2-3,TRBD2,TRBV6-1,.,CASSTGTKNTDTQYF,TGTGCCAGCAGTACCGGGACTAAAAACACAGATACGCAGTATTTT
TRBJ2-7,.,TRBV10-3,.,CAIMQGGEQYF,TGTGCCATCATGCAGGGCGGGGAGCAGTACTTC
TRBJ2-2,.,TRBV9,many,CASSVEPSGTGELFF,TGTGCCAGCAGCGTAGAACCCTCCGGGACCGGGGAGCTGTTTTTT
TRBJ2-3,TRBD2,TRBV20-1,many,CSARRRLAESTDTQYF,TGCAGTGCTAGACGTAGACTAGCGGAGAGCACAGATACGCAGTATTTT
TRBJ2-1,TRBD2,TRBV29-1,many,CSVDDSLAGAYNEQFF,TGCAGCGTTGATGATAGTCTAGCGGGAGCCTACAATGAGCAGTTCTTC
TRBJ2-7,.,TRBV12-3/TRBV12-4,.,CASSLFARSHRGQYF,TGTGCCAGCAGTTTATTCGCCAGATCTCACCGCGGGCAGTACTTC
TRBJ2-7,.,TRBV5-1,.,CASSTQGIRDEQYF,TGCGCCAGCAGCACCCAGGGTATTCGGGACGAGCAGTACTTC
TRBJ2-1,TRBD2,TRBV29-1,.,CSVVAGVADEQFF,TGCAGCGTGGTAGCGGGAGTCGCCGATGAGCAGTTCTTC
TRBJ2-5,.,TRBV29-1,.,CSVGPRTAQETQYF,TGCAGCGTTGGCCCACGGACAGCGCAAGAGACCCAGTACTTC
TRBJ1-2,.,TRBV6-5,.,CASSYNAGAYGYTF,TGTGCCAGCAGTTATAACGCGGGGGCCTATGGCTACACCTTC
TRBJ1-2,.,TRBV6-5,few,CASSYPTRQHPTYGYTF,TGTGCCAGCAGTTATCCCACCCGACAACACCCCACGTATGGCTACACCTTC
TRBJ1-4,TRBD1,TRBV7-2,.,CASSSGQGLNEKLFF,TGTGCCAGCAGCTCGGGACAGGGTTTAAATGAAAAACTGTTTTTT
TRBJ1-5,TRBD1,TRBV18,.,CASSPPRDSRNQPQHF,TGTGCCAGCTCACCACCGCGGGACAGTCGCAATCAGCCCCAGCATTTT
TRBJ2-4,TRBD1,TRBV28,.,CASSIISDRGRVNIQYF,TGTGCCAGCAGTATTATCTCCGACAGGGGGCGCGTAAACATTCAGTACTTC
TRBJ2-5,.,TRBV7-6,many,CASSPNWGQETQYF,TGTGCCAGCAGCCCTAATTGGGGCCAAGAGACCCAGTACTTC
TRBJ1-5,.,TRBV20-1,.,CSARVGAPRNQPQHF,TGCAGTGCTAGGGTGGGGGCCCCTCGCAATCAGCCCCAGCATTTT
TRBJ1-5,.,TRBV5-5,.,CASSSGKTIGNQPQHF,TGTGCCAGCAGCTCGGGGAAGACGATTGGCAATCAGCCCCAGCATTTT
TRBJ1-1,.,TRBV5-6,.,CASSPRTVVGTEAFF,TGTGCCAGCAGCCCTAGGACAGTTGTGGGCACTGAAGCTTTCTTT
TRBJ2-3,TRBD1,TRBV20-1,.,CSATGTGGRTDTQYF,TGCAGTGCAACCGGGACAGGGGGACGGACAGATACGCAGTATTTT
TRBJ2-1,.,TRBV20-1,few,CSARDPRDTSSYNEQFF,TGCAGTGCTAGAGATCCGAGGGATACGAGCTCCTACAATGAGCAGTTCTTC
TRBJ2-7,.,TRBV6-6,.,CASRPTGYEQYF,TGTGCCAGCAGGCCCACGGGATACGAGCAGTACTTC
TRBJ1-2,TRBD1,TRBV7-9,.,CASSYAQGAGGYTF,TGTGCCAGCAGCTACGCGCAGGGGGCAGGTGGCTACACCTTC
TRBJ2-2,TRBD2,TRBV5-1,many,CASSPGLVHTGELFF,TGCGCCAGCAGCCCCGGACTAGTCCACACCGGGGAGCTGTTTTTT
TRBJ2-1,.,TRBV30,many,CAWSEGGSYNEQFF,TGTGCCTGGAGTGAGGGGGGCTCCTACAATGAGCAGTTCTTC
TRBJ1-1,.,TRBV7-2,many,CASSPNLAGETPAFF,TGTGCCAGCAGCCCCAATTTGGCAGGGGAGACCCCAGCTTTCTTT
TRBJ2-6,.,TRBV20-1,few,CSARDPTSSGANVLTF,TGCAGTGCTAGAGATCCGACTAGTTCTGGGGCCAACGTCCTGACTTTC
TRBJ2-2,.,TRBV6-2/TRBV6-3,few,CASSSDWENTGELFF,TGTGCCAGCAGTTCGGACTGGGAGAACACCGGGGAGCTGTTTTTT
TRBJ2-7,TRBD2,TRBV18,.,CASSPPMTSGRRGEQYF,TGTGCCAGCTCACCCCCTATGACTAGCGGGAGAAGGGGCGAGCAGTACTTC